Following are 21 T cell receptor beta chains from one sample sequenced in a study of shared T cell receptors in the human thymus (dated by TCRdb to the early 2020s). To prepare the library, the immunoSEQ multiplex PCR assay was applied. Sourced from immuneACCESS, this table was stored by TCRdb with only in-frame sequences that have V and J called. A share of the clones is absent; for the studies checked, an unresolved V gene accounts for under half, and the remainder has no known explanation. The sample table holds about 660,000 clones, of which around 89% were seen once. The biggest ten clones account for over 0.008% of the sample. These same records also appear under a second study, on human thymus T cells.

What was sequenced was thymocytes. The source of these receptors is a boy less than two years old with a congenital heart defect. Donor details come from another sample of the same person, matched by shared clones.

The V and J genes are TRBV7-9 and TRBJ2-7; 8 bases align to TRBD2. The CDR3 extends over 17 amino acids. V lost 3 bases to trimming and J lost 2 bases; unmatched junction nucleotides: 12. Germline CDR1 reads SEHNR; CDR2 reads FQNEAQ (reference sequence). The CDR3 protein is CASSFNPGTRFTYEQYF. The CDR3, as DNA: TGTGCCAGCAGCTTTAACCCCGGGACTAGGTTCACCTACGAGCAGTACTTC.

The CDR3 spells CASRGEGVCTDTQYF. Here the CDR3 DNA reads TGTGCCAGCAGGGGCGAGGGAGTGTGCACAGATACGCAGTATTTT. This sequence joins TRBV2 and TRBJ2-3, with D possibly matching TRBD2 (5 bases). The CDR3 consists of 15 residues. With 6 bases removed from V and 1 base from J, the gap between germline ends came to 14 bases. Germline V CDR1 and CDR2: SNHLY, FYNNEI.

V is TRBV6-1 and J is TRBJ2-1; TRBD2 is a possible D gene (8 bases). From germline, CDR1 is MNHNS and CDR2 SASEGT. This CDR3 region has 20 residues. Trimming removed 2 bases at V and 8 bases at J, with 31 bases between. This CDR3 is CASSERGRGRPGLAWDEQFF. In DNA, the CDR3 is TGTGCCAGCAGTGAAAGGGGGCGGGGGAGGCCCGGACTAGCTTGGGATGAGCAGTTCTTC.

The J gene is TRBJ2-5, the V gene TRBV12-5; the match to TRBD2 covers 14 bases. Germline V gene lookup returns CDR1 LGHNT and CDR2 FRNRAP. This CDR3 is 18 amino acids long. The junction had 7 bases not matched to a gene; V was cut back by 0 bases and J by 4 bases. The CDR3 is CASGLVPGTSGSGETQYF. Here the CDR3 DNA reads TGTGCTAGTGGTTTGGTACCCGGGACTAGCGGGAGCGGAGAGACCCAGTACTTC.

This chain connects TRBV27 to TRBJ2-7; tentatively, D is TRBD2 (6 bases). The CDR3 runs 13 residues. Per the germline V gene, CDR1 is MNHEY and CDR2 is SMNVEV (reference sequence). V was cut by 9 bases and J by 3 bases, with 15 bases left in between. The CDR3 DNA reads TGTGCCAGACAGACTAGTTCCATCTACGAGCAGTACTTC. Translation gives CARQTSSIYEQYF.

The CDR3, as DNA: TGCAGCGTTCTTAGCGGGGGTGAGCAGTACTTC. It yields the protein CSVLSGGEQYF. J is TRBJ2-7 and V is TRBV29-1; 9 bases are a match to TRBD2. This CDR3 comprises 11 residues. V lost 5 bases and J lost 7; bases outside the gene matches: 3. Germline CDR1 SQVTM, CDR2 ANQGSEA.

This clone came up once. The chain couples TRBV4-3 to TRBJ2-1; 9 bases are shared with TRBD2. The CDR3 spans 17 residues. V was pared by 0 bases and J by 3 bases, with 6 bases of the junction left unmatched. The V gene's germline CDR1 is LGHNA and CDR2 YSLEER. The DNA for the CDR3 is TGCGCCAGCAGCCAAGAAGTCGATAGCGGGGGCTACAATGAGCAGTTCTTC. Its translation: CASSQEVDSGGYNEQFF.

The gene calls are TRBV4-2 and TRBJ2-7, with 8 bases that match TRBD2. This CDR3 has 16 amino acids. V was pared by 0 bases and J by 4 bases, with 8 bases of the junction left unmatched. The germline V gene has CDR1 LGHNA and CDR2 YNFKEQ. CDR3 sequence reads: CASSQDAGGLHYEQYF. CDR3 coding DNA: TGTGCCAGCAGCCAAGATGCGGGGGGTCTACATTACGAGCAGTACTTC.

As for this clone: Likely a read error: the CDR3 ends without its conserved phenylalanine or tryptophan. The CDR3 DNA reads TGCAGCGTTGGTGCGGTGGGGCGGGGGATTTCCTACGAGCAGTACTCC. Translation: CSVGAVGRGISYEQYS. The V gene is TRBV29-1, the J gene TRBJ2-7, with 7 bases that match TRBD2. The CDR3 runs 16 residues. The V gene's germline CDR1 is SQVTM and CDR2 ANQGSEA. V shed 4 bases, J shed 1 base, and the junction held 13 bases outside the gene matches.

The chain employs TRBV7-6 and TRBJ2-1, with 12 nucleotides matching TRBD2. This CDR3 has 20 amino acids. V dropped 1 base and J dropped 1; count of bases not matched to a gene: 11. Germline values: CDR1 SGHVS, CDR2 FNYEAQ. CDR3 protein: CASSLVGGLAGSLSYNEQFF. The CDR3 bases are TGTGCCAGCAGCTTAGTGGGGGGACTAGCGGGCTCCTTATCCTACAATGAGCAGTTCTTC.

Notes on this clone: The identical CDR3 is also encoded by other nucleotide sequences in the sample. This chain uses TRBV9 with TRBJ2-3; TRBD2 matches 14 bases. Germline assignment: CDR1 SGDLS and CDR2 YYNGEE. This CDR3 has 14 amino acids. With V trimmed by 3 bases and J by 11 bases, 5 bases remained unmatched. CDR3 in amino acids: CASSAGLAGVEQYF. The CDR3 DNA follows: TGTGCCAGCAGCGCGGGACTAGCGGGAGTGGAGCAGTATTTT.

The chain recombines TRBV15 with TRBJ2-5, with TRBD2 matching over 14 bases. Per germline, CDR1 LNHNV and CDR2 YYDKDF (reference sequence). V was pared by 3 bases and J by 3 bases, with 6 bases of the junction left unmatched. There are 17 residues in the CDR3. The CDR3 coding sequence is TGTGCCACCAGCAGTGGATCGGGACTAGCGGGAGAAGAGACCCAGTACTTC. It codes for CATSSGSGLAGEETQYF.

This clone was detected only once. This chain connects TRBV27 to TRBJ1-1; D gene unclear. Germline CDR1 is MNHEY and CDR2 is SMNVEV (reference sequence). The CDR3 is 13 amino acids. V lost 5 bases, J lost 8 bases, and 15 bases lay in between. In DNA form, the CDR3 reads TGTGCCAGCAGTGGACCCGGACTCCAAGAAGCTTTCTTT. Protein: CASSGPGLQEAFF.

V gene TRBV12-5 combines with J gene TRBJ1-1, with 10 bases that match TRBD1. This CDR3 comprises 14 residues. CDR1 is LGHNT, CDR2 FRNRAP, per germline. With V trimmed by 4 bases and J by 6 bases, 5 bases remained unmatched. The CDR3 nucleotides are TGTGCTAGTGGTTCCCCCGGACAGGGGGCTGAAGCTTTCTTT. As protein: CASGSPGQGAEAFF.

The rearrangement links TRBV5-1 to TRBJ2-5, with TRBD1 matching 7 bases. The length of the CDR3 is 15 residues. The junction had 6 bases not matched to a gene; V was cut back by 0 bases and J by 4 bases. Germline V CDR1 and CDR2: SGHRS, YFSETQ. The CDR3 sequence is CASSLALRQGETQYF. CDR3 sequence (DNA): TGCGCCAGCAGCTTGGCACTCCGACAGGGAGAGACCCAGTACTTC.

The chain couples TRBV10-3 to TRBJ2-1, with 7 nucleotides matching TRBD1. The CDR3 sequence is 16 residues long. Losses at the gene ends were 7 bases for V and 0 bases for J; bases not matched to a gene: 9. The germline V gene has CDR1 ENHRY and CDR2 SYGVKD. CDR3 region: CAITQRTGSSYNEQFF. The CDR3 region has the DNA TGTGCCATCACCCAGCGGACAGGTAGCTCCTACAATGAGCAGTTCTTC.

The chain is built from TRBV18 and TRBJ2-5, with 8 bases identical to TRBD1. The length of the CDR3 is 13 residues. Germline CDR1 KGHSH, CDR2 LQKENI. J lost 2 bases, V lost 5 bases, and 1 base had no gene match. The CDR3 sequence is CASSGQGQETQYF. The CDR3 DNA reads TGTGCCAGCTCAGGACAGGGTCAAGAGACCCAGTACTTC.

The chain combines TRBV28 with TRBJ2-7, with TRBD1 identical over 10 bases. Looked up from germline, CDR1 is MDHEN and CDR2 is SYDVKM. V shed 6 bases, J shed 6 bases, and the junction held 14 bases outside the gene matches. The CDR3 length is 16 residues. CDR3 region: CASSAHRDRGVIEQYF. DNA for the CDR3: TGTGCCAGCAGCGCCCACCGGGACAGGGGCGTGATCGAGCAGTACTTC.

The J gene is TRBJ1-1, the V gene TRBV5-1; no reliable D call. Trimming took 0 bases from V and 1 from J, leaving 7 bases between them. This CDR3 spans 14 amino acids. Looked up from germline, CDR1 is SGHRS and CDR2 is YFSETQ. CDR3 loop: CASSLAGENTEAFF. Here the CDR3 DNA reads TGCGCCAGCAGCTTGGCCGGGGAGAACACTGAAGCTTTCTTT.

This chain uses TRBV5-1 with TRBJ2-3; TRBD2 is a possible D gene (6 bases). Germline lookup yields CDR1 SGHRS and CDR2 YFSETQ. Trimming took off 0 bases at V and 1 base at J, with 21 bases between the two ends. The CDR3 covers 19 residues. The CDR3 region has the DNA TGCGCCAGCAGCTTGGCTGGGGTTTATTCCCGGGACTGCACAGATACGCAGTATTTT. Translation: CASSLAGVYSRDCTDTQYF.

This clone was counted once. The V gene is TRBV19, the J gene TRBJ1-5, with D possibly being TRBD1 (6 bases). This CDR3 comprises 15 residues. CDR1 is LNHDA and CDR2 is SQIVND in the germline V gene (reference sequence). Trimming stripped 9 bases from V and 3 bases from J, with 18 bases between. This chain's CDR3 is CASRMTGGPNQPQHF. The CDR3 coding sequence is TGTGCCAGCCGGATGACGGGGGGCCCCAATCAGCCCCAGCATTTT.